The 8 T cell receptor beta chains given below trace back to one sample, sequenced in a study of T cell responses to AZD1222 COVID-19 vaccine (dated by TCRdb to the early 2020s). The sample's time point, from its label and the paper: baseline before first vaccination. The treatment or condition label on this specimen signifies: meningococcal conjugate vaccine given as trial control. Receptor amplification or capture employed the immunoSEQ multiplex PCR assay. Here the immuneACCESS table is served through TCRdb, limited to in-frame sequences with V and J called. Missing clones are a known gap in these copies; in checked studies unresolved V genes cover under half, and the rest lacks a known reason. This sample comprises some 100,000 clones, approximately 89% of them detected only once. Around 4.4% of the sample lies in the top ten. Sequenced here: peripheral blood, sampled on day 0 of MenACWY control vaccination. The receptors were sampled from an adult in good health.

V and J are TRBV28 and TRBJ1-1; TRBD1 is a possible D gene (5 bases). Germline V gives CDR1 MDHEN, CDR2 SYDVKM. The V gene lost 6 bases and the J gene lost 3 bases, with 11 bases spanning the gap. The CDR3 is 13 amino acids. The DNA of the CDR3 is TGTGCCAGCAGAGCCGAAGGGGACACTGAAGCTTTCTTT. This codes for CASRAEGDTEAFF.

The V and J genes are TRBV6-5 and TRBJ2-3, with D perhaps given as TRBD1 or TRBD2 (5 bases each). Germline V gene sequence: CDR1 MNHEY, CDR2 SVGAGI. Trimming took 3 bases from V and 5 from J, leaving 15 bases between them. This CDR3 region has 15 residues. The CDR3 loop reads CASSYEGLGEDTQYF. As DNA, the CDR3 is TGTGCCAGCAGTTATGAGGGGTTAGGGGAAGATACGCAGTATTTT.

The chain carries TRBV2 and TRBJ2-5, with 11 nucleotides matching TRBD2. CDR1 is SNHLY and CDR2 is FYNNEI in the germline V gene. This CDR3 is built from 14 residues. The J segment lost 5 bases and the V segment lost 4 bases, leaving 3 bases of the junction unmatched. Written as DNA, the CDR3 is TGTGCCAGCAGTGGAAGGACTAGCGGGGAGACCCAGTACTTC. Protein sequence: CASSGRTSGETQYF. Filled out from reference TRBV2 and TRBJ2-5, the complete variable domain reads EPEVTQTPSHQVTQMGQEVILRCVPISNHLYFYWYRQILGQKVEFLVSFYNNEISEKSEIFDDQFSVERPDGSNFTLKIRSTKLEDSAMYFCASSGRTSGETQYFGPGTRLLVL.

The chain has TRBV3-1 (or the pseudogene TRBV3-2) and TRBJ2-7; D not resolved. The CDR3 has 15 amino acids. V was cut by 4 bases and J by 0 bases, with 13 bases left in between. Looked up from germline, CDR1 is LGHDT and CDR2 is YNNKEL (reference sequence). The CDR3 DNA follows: TGTGCCAGCAGCCCTCACGACCGGAGCTCCTACGAGCAGTACTTC. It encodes CASSPHDRSSYEQYF.

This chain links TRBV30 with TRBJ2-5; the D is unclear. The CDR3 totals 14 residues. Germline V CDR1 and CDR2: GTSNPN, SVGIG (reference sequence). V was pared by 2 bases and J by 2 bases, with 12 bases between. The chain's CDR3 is CAWSPAGSQETQYF. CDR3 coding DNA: TGTGCCTGGAGTCCTGCAGGAAGTCAAGAGACCCAGTACTTC. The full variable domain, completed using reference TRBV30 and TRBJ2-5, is SQTIHQWPATLVQPVGSPLSLECTVEGTSNPNLYWYRQAAGRGLQLLFYSVGIGQISSEVPQNLSASRPQDRQFILSSKKLLLSDSGFYLCAWSPAGSQETQYFGPGTRLLVL.

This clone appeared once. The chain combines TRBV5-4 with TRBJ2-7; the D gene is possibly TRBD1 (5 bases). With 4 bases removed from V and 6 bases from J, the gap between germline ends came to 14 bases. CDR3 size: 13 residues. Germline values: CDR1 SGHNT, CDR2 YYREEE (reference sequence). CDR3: CASSPRDQGEQYF. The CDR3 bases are TGTGCCAGCAGCCCCCGCGACCAGGGCGAGCAGTACTTC.

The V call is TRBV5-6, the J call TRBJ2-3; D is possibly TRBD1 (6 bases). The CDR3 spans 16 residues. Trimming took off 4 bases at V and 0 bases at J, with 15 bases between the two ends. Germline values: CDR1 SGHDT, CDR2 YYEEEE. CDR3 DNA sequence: TGTGCCAGCAGCATCCAGGGGCCCACTAGCACAGATACGCAGTATTTT. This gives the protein CASSIQGPTSTDTQYF. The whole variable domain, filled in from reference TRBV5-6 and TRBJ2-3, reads DAGVTQSPTHLIKTRGQQVTLRCSPKSGHDTVSWYQQALGQGPQFIFQYYEEEERQRGNFPDRFSGHQFPNYSSELNVNALLLGDSALYLCASSIQGPTSTDTQYFGPGTRLTVL.

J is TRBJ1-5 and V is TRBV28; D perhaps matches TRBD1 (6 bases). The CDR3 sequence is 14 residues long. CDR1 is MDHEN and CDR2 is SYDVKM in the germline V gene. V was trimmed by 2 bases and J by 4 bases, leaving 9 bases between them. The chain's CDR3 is CASSLHRENQPQHF. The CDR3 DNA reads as TGTGCCAGCAGTTTACACAGGGAAAATCAGCCCCAGCATTTT.